The 21 T cell receptor beta chains below come from one sample, sequenced in a study of T cell responses to AZD1222 COVID-19 vaccine. The protocol was immunoSEQ multiplex PCR, while the TCRdb copy is restricted to in-frame clones and leaves out a portion. This repertoire shows some 110,000 clones, about four fifths found once; its top ten account for around 9.9%. Material: peripheral blood, obtained on day 0 of AZD1222 vaccination. The receptor set was obtained from an adult in good health.

V is TRBV28 and J is TRBJ1-1; 7 bases agree with TRBD1. After removal of 4 bases from V and 9 bases from J, the junction contained 11 bases not matched to a gene. The V gene's germline CDR1 is MDHEN and CDR2 SYDVKM. The CDR3 totals 14 residues. The CDR3 sequence: CASSSPRTGGQAFF. The CDR3 DNA reads TGTGCCAGCAGTTCCCCCCGGACAGGCGGTCAAGCTTTCTTT. Full variable domain (rest looked up from reference TRBV28 and TRBJ1-1): DVKVTQSSRYLVKRTGEKVFLECVQDMDHENMFWYRQDPGLGLRLIYFSYDVKMKEKGDIPEGYSVSREKKERFSLILESASTNQTSMYLCASSSPRTGGQAFFGQGTRLTVV.

The chain uses TRBV4-2 and TRBJ1-2; D not resolved. The CDR3 length is 13 residues. Germline V CDR1 and CDR2: LGHNA, YNFKEQ. Trimming cost V 1 base and J 5 bases, with 8 bases left between them. The CDR3 bases are TGTGCCAGCAGCCAAGTTGATGGGTATGGCTACACCTTC. It encodes CASSQVDGYGYTF.

The chain is built from TRBV27 and TRBJ2-7; D remains unclear. Looked up from germline, CDR1 is MNHEY and CDR2 is SMNVEV (reference sequence). Trimming took 6 bases from V and 6 from J, leaving 18 bases between them. The CDR3 extends over 14 amino acids. Here the CDR3 DNA reads TGTGCCAGCAGATCGGTTAGTGTGTCTTTCGAGCAGTACTTC. The encoded protein is CASRSVSVSFEQYF.

This clone was detected once. V gene TRBV28 combines with J gene TRBJ2-5; D not certain. Trimming shortened V by 1 base and J by 1 base, and 10 bases separated the two germline ends. CDR1 is MDHEN and CDR2 is SYDVKM in the germline V gene. CDR3 length: 15 amino acids. CDR3 protein: CASSLSSFSQETQYF. The CDR3 DNA reads as TGTGCCAGCAGTTTATCGTCGTTCAGCCAAGAGACCCAGTACTTC.

This chain uses TRBV28 with TRBJ1-1; D not resolved. This CDR3 contains 13 residues. Trimming stripped 1 base from V and 4 bases from J, with 7 bases between. Germline V gene lookup returns CDR1 MDHEN and CDR2 SYDVKM. For the CDR3, the DNA is TGTGCCAGCAGTTTATTGGCCCTCACTGAAGCTTTCTTT. Protein: CASSLLALTEAFF.

This chain connects TRBV5-8 to TRBJ2-2, with TRBD1 as a possible D gene (6 bases). The length of the CDR3 is 14 residues. CDR1 and CDR2 from the germline V gene are SGHTS and YDEGEE. Trimming took off 3 bases at V and 7 bases at J, with 13 bases between the two ends. This CDR3 reads CASSSRQDHGELFF. CDR3 nucleotides: TGTGCCAGCAGCTCTAGACAGGATCACGGGGAGCTGTTTTTT.

The V and J genes are TRBV29-1 and TRBJ2-2; 14 positions agree with TRBD2. Germline assignment: CDR1 SQVTM and CDR2 ANQGSEA. V lost 4 bases and J lost 3; bases outside the gene matches: 10. This CDR3 region has 18 residues. Here the CDR3 reads CSVGVLGTSGSDTGELFF. The CDR3 region has the DNA TGCAGCGTTGGCGTCTTAGGGACTAGCGGGAGTGACACCGGGGAGCTGTTTTTT.

V usage is TRBV6-5 and J usage is TRBJ2-7; 9 positions agree with TRBD2. V lost 8 bases and J lost 5; bases outside the gene matches: 4. The CDR3 has 12 amino acids. Germline V CDR1 and CDR2: MNHEY, SVGAGI. The CDR3 DNA reads TGTGCCAGCTCCGGGACTAGCCACGAGCAGTACTTC. This translates into CASSGTSHEQYF.

The chain employs TRBV18 and TRBJ2-5, with no clear D. Germline V CDR1 and CDR2: KGHSH, LQKENI. CDR3 size: 15 residues. V was pared by 2 bases and J by 2 bases, with 12 bases between. CDR3 sequence: CASSPFESQQETQYF. CDR3 coding DNA: TGTGCCAGCTCACCATTTGAAAGTCAGCAAGAGACCCAGTACTTC.

V gene TRBV5-1 combines with J gene TRBJ1-1, with TRBD1 identical over 10 bases. Germline V gene sequence: CDR1 SGHRS, CDR2 YFSETQ. The ends lost 3 bases at V and 6 bases at J; junction bases unmatched: 5. The CDR3 has 14 residues. The CDR3 DNA reads as TGCGCCAGCAGCTGGGGACAGGGGTTGGCTGAAGCTTTCTTT. Amino acid sequence: CASSWGQGLAEAFF.

V and J are TRBV18 and TRBJ2-7; unclear D gene. This CDR3 is 13 amino acids long. The V end lost 2 bases, the J end lost 0 bases, and 5 bases lay between the germline ends. Germline V gene sequence: CDR1 KGHSH, CDR2 LQKENI. The CDR3 is CASSPSDSYEQYF. CDR3 DNA: TGTGCCAGCTCACCAAGTGACTCCTACGAGCAGTACTTC.

This clone has only a few counts. The rearrangement uses TRBV3-1 (or the pseudogene TRBV3-2) and TRBJ1-2; D possibly corresponds to TRBD1 (5 bases). The CDR3 has 11 amino acids. V was cut by 3 bases and J by 13 bases, with 12 bases left in between. From germline, CDR1 is LGHDT and CDR2 YNNKEL (reference sequence). The CDR3 DNA is TGTGCCAGCAGCCAGGGACGGGGGTGCACCTTC. The encoded protein is CASSQGRGCTF.

The genes are TRBV2 and TRBJ2-2; D perhaps matches TRBD2 (6 bases). V gave up 2 bases and J gave up 4 bases, with 11 bases separating them. Looked up from germline, CDR1 is SNHLY and CDR2 is FYNNEI. This CDR3 comprises 15 residues. The CDR3 DNA reads TGTGCCAGCAGTGAAATAGGAGCGGGCACCGGGGAGCTGTTTTTT. Protein: CASSEIGAGTGELFF.

The CDR3 sequence: CASSITTGRHSGNTIYF. The CDR3 DNA follows: TGTGCCAGTAGTATAACTACTGGACGGCACTCTGGAAACACCATATATTTT. The chain uses TRBV19 and TRBJ1-3; D uncertain. The V gene lost 2 bases and the J gene lost 0 bases, with 14 bases spanning the gap. This CDR3 is built from 17 residues. Germline-derived CDR1 and CDR2 are LNHDA and SQIVND (reference sequence).

The chain joins TRBV7-2 to TRBJ2-3; D remains unclear. Germline V gives CDR1 SGHTA, CDR2 FQGNSA. The CDR3 spans 14 residues. V was shortened by 3 bases and J by 6 bases, with 13 bases between the two germline ends. Here the CDR3 reads CASSFDTVRDTQYF. The CDR3, as DNA: TGTGCCAGCAGCTTCGATACTGTCCGGGATACGCAGTATTTT.

J is TRBJ2-2 and V is TRBV5-1; D is perhaps TRBD1 (6 bases). In germline, CDR1 is SGHRS, CDR2 YFSETQ. Trimming stripped 0 bases from V and 1 base from J, with 10 bases between. This CDR3 has 16 residues. CDR3 nucleotides: TGCGCCAGCAGCTTGGAAGGGGGTTTGAACACCGGGGAGCTGTTTTTT. Its translation: CASSLEGGLNTGELFF.

J is TRBJ2-5 and V is TRBV5-1; D possibly corresponds to TRBD2 (6 bases). The ends were cut back, 4 bases at V and 5 bases at J, with 15 bases in the middle. CDR1 is SGHRS and CDR2 is YFSETQ in the germline V gene. The CDR3 has 14 residues. The CDR3 region has the DNA TGCGCCAGCAGCGTTACGGGACTCGTGGAGACCCAGTACTTC. It is translated as CASSVTGLVETQYF.

This rearrangement joins TRBV3-1 (or the pseudogene TRBV3-2) to TRBJ2-7; D unresolved. The V end lost 0 bases, the J end lost 1 base, and 1 base lay between the germline ends. CDR1 and CDR2 from the germline V gene are LGHDT and YNNKEL (reference sequence). CDR3 length: 12 amino acids. CDR3 in amino acids: CASSQDSYEQYF. CDR3 sequence (DNA): TGTGCCAGCAGCCAAGATTCCTACGAGCAGTACTTC.

The V gene is TRBV7-9, the J gene TRBJ1-1; 9 nucleotides align to TRBD1. The CDR3 extends over 15 amino acids. The germline CDR1 and CDR2 sequences are SEHNR and FQNEAQ (reference sequence). Trimming took 5 bases from V and 1 from J; bases not matched to a gene: 5. The CDR3 DNA sequence: TGTGCCAGCAGCACGACAGGGGGAAGGAACACTGAAGCTTTCTTT. Protein: CASSTTGGRNTEAFF.

V usage is TRBV6-5 and J usage is TRBJ2-5; D is possibly TRBD1 or TRBD2 (5 bases each). This CDR3 is built from 15 residues. Per germline, CDR1 MNHEY and CDR2 SVGAGI. Trimming removed 2 bases at V and 3 bases at J, with 13 bases between. CDR3 in amino acids: CASSYGGMGEETQYF. DNA of the CDR3: TGTGCCAGCAGTTACGGGGGAATGGGGGAAGAGACCCAGTACTTC.

The V and J genes are TRBV2 and TRBJ2-7; D tentatively reads TRBD1 or TRBD2 (5 bases each). Trimming left V 6 bases short and J 0 bases short, with 12 bases between. This CDR3 spans 14 amino acids. Germline V gene data show CDR1 as SNHLY and CDR2 as FYNNEI. The CDR3, as DNA: TGTGCCAGCAGGGGGAGACAGAGCTCCTACGAGCAGTACTTC. Translation: CASRGRQSSYEQYF.